A single sample is the source of the 22 T cell receptor beta chains below, sequenced in a study of radiation and T cells in renal cell carcinoma. Measured with immunoSEQ multiplex PCR; TCRdb has only the in-frame clones, and not every one. The sample gives 65,000 to 80,000 clones, 80% to 90% of which show up once; approximately 22% is in the top ten. The sample's time point: blood 2 weeks post-SBRT. This sample's treatment: 15 Gy SBRT to primary tumor, nephrectomy 4 weeks later. Sample: blood, taken from a patient whose treatment included radiotherapy and nephrectomy. The source is a woman between 45 and 60 years old with renal cell carcinoma.

The V and J genes are TRBV19 and TRBJ1-1, with 7 bases fitting TRBD1. This CDR3 is 16 amino acids long. V gave up 2 bases and J gave up 2 bases; unmatched junction bases: 8. Germline V gene data show CDR1 as LNHDA and CDR2 as SQIVND (reference sequence). CDR3 nucleotide sequence: TGTGCCAGTAGTATATCCTCAGGGGGGCTTAACACTGAAGCTTTCTTT. It is translated as CASSISSGGLNTEAFF.

About this clone: Sequence at one end of the junction differs from germline and may be a read error. The chain couples TRBV10-3 to TRBJ2-7; 12 nucleotides line up with TRBD2. This CDR3 contains 14 residues. Germline CDR1 and CDR2: ENHRY and SYGVKD. In nucleotides, the CDR3 is TGTGCCATCAGTGAGAATCTAGCGGGAGGGCCAAAGGACTTC. It specifies CAISENLAGGPKDF.

This chain connects TRBV6-5 to TRBJ1-1; D is unresolved. Trimming left V 5 bases short and J 4 bases short, with 11 bases between. The germline V gene has CDR1 MNHEY and CDR2 SVGAGI. The CDR3 is 13 amino acids. The CDR3 DNA sequence: TGTGCCAGCAGTCCTCTCTTTGCCACTGAAGCTTTCTTT. Its translation: CASSPLFATEAFF.

The chain uses TRBV6-6 and TRBJ2-7, with 13 bases lining up with TRBD2. Trimming took 10 bases from V and 4 from J; bases not matched to a gene: 4. Germline CDR1 reads MNHNY; CDR2 reads SVGAGI (reference sequence). The CDR3 has 13 amino acids. CDR3 protein: CATRTSGSYEQYF. CDR3 nucleotides: TGTGCCACCAGGACTAGCGGGAGTTACGAGCAGTACTTC.

This clone was seen a few times. This chain links TRBV9 with TRBJ2-2, with D perhaps TRBD1 (5 bases). The CDR3 contains 14 residues. The ends were cut back, 7 bases at V and 5 bases at J, with 15 bases in the middle. Per germline, CDR1 SGDLS and CDR2 YYNGEE. CDR3: CASGLDSNTGELFF. CDR3 in DNA: TGTGCCAGCGGGTTAGACAGCAATACCGGGGAGCTGTTTTTT.

There are a few counts of this clone. The chain employs TRBV10-2 and TRBJ2-1; 8 nucleotides line up with TRBD2. The CDR3 consists of 19 residues. CDR1 and CDR2 (germline): WSHSY, SAAADI. Trimming removed 8 bases from V and 0 bases from J; junction bases left unmatched: 18. CDR3 nucleotides: TGCGCCAGCTCCGTATTCCCCTACGGGAGGGATTCCTCCTACAATGAGCAGTTCTTC. As protein: CASSVFPYGRDSSYNEQFF.

The chain is built from TRBV14 and TRBJ2-5; 7 bases map to TRBD1. With V trimmed by 4 bases and J by 1 base, 3 bases remained unmatched. This CDR3 is 14 amino acids long. CDR1 and CDR2 (germline): SGHDN, FVKESK. DNA for the CDR3: TGTGCCAGCAGCCCCCAGGGGGTCCAAGAGACCCAGTACTTC. Its protein product is CASSPQGVQETQYF.

The chain links TRBV30 to TRBJ1-2; no clear D. The V end was cut by 0 bases, the J end by 7 bases, with 9 bases between. The CDR3 length is 12 residues. Per germline, CDR1 GTSNPN and CDR2 SVGIG (reference sequence). The CDR3 DNA sequence: TGTGCCTGGAGTGTAGCTAGTACTGGCTACACCTTC. This codes for CAWSVASTGYTF.

CDR3 residues: CASSPSISYGYTF. The CDR3 region has the DNA TGTGCCAGTAGTCCCTCGATCTCCTATGGCTACACCTTC. The rearrangement links TRBV19 to TRBJ1-2, with unresolved D. Looked up from germline, CDR1 is LNHDA and CDR2 is SQIVND (reference sequence). Trimming stripped 5 bases from V and 4 bases from J, with 11 bases between. The CDR3 spans 13 residues.

This sequence joins TRBV19 and TRBJ2-7; D is possibly TRBD1 (5 bases). The CDR3 sequence is 11 residues long. Germline values: CDR1 LNHDA, CDR2 SQIVND (reference sequence). The germline V and J ends were trimmed by 7 bases and 4 bases, with 8 bases remaining between them. DNA for the CDR3: TGTGCCAGTACCAGGGTGTACGAGCAGTACTTC. It yields the protein CASTRVYEQYF.

The chain recombines TRBV5-6 with TRBJ2-5, with D maybe TRBD2 (5 bases). The J call may be faulty, since TRBJ2-7 better matches the DNA end. Germline lookup yields CDR1 SGHDT and CDR2 YYEEEE. This CDR3 spans 14 amino acids. The CDR3 loop reads CASSFTSDSYEQYF. For the CDR3, the DNA is TGTGCCAGCAGCTTCACTAGTGACTCCTACGAGCAGTACTTC.

CDR3 sequence reads: CASSLERGSGEQFF. The DNA for the CDR3 is TGTGCCAGCAGCTTGGAGCGGGGGTCCGGTGAGCAGTTCTTC. The chain uses TRBV5-4 and TRBJ2-1, with 8 bases fitting TRBD2. Germline V gives CDR1 SGHNT, CDR2 YYREEE (reference sequence). CDR3 size: 14 residues. V was pared by 0 bases and J by 9 bases, with 5 bases of the junction left unmatched.

The chain has TRBV14 and TRBJ1-3; D gene ambiguous. Germline V CDR1 and CDR2: SGHDN, FVKESK. V dropped 4 bases and J dropped 4 bases, with 5 bases sitting between them. This CDR3 contains 12 residues. CDR3 in DNA: TGTGCCAGCAGCCCTTCAGGAAACACCATATATTTT. Its translation: CASSPSGNTIYF.

This clone was seen only a few times. This rearrangement joins TRBV4-1 to TRBJ1-2, with D perhaps TRBD1 (5 bases). Germline V CDR1 and CDR2: MGHRA, YSYEKL. The V end was cut by 1 base, the J end by 2 bases, with 11 bases between. The CDR3 totals 15 residues. The CDR3 protein is CASSQARGSNYGYTF. The CDR3 nucleotides are TGCGCCAGCAGCCAAGCTCGGGGGTCGAACTATGGCTACACCTTC.

The V call is TRBV5-5, the J call TRBJ1-5, with D unclear. This CDR3 comprises 14 residues. Germline V lookup: CDR1 SGHKS, CDR2 YYEKEE (reference sequence). V lost 4 bases and J 5 bases, leaving 13 bases between the germline ends. DNA for the CDR3: TGTGCCAGCAGCCCCCTCCCCCCACATCAGCCCCAGCATTTT. Its translation is CASSPLPPHQPQHF. Filled out from reference TRBV5-5 and TRBJ1-5, the complete variable domain reads DAGVTQSPTHLIKTRGQQVTLRCSPISGHKSVSWYQQVLGQGPQFIFQYYEKEERGRGNFPDRFSARQFPNYSSELNVNALLLGDSALYLCASSPLPPHQPQHFGDGTRLSIL.

The chain recombines TRBV18 with TRBJ1-4, with 7 bases that match TRBD1. J was trimmed by 8 bases and V by 3 bases; bases with no gene match: 6. The CDR3 totals 14 residues. Germline assignment: CDR1 KGHSH and CDR2 LQKENI. The CDR3 region is CASSPGDRREKLFF. The CDR3 DNA reads as TGTGCCAGCTCACCGGGGGACAGAAGGGAAAAACTGTTTTTT.

The chain links TRBV6-1 to TRBJ1-5; 7 bases map to TRBD1. With V trimmed by 6 bases and J by 11 bases, 13 bases remained unmatched. The length of the CDR3 is 14 residues. Looked up from germline, CDR1 is MNHNS and CDR2 is SASEGT. As DNA, the CDR3 is TGTGCCAGCAGCGGGACAGACACCTTGGGAGCCCAGCATTTT. Translation gives CASSGTDTLGAQHF.

The V and J genes are TRBV7-2 and TRBJ2-2; no definite D call. The CDR3 has 13 residues. V lost 3 bases to trimming and J lost 4 bases, with 6 bases between them. The V gene's germline CDR1 is SGHTA and CDR2 FQGNSA. The CDR3 DNA follows: TGTGCCAGCAGCTTCCTGATCACCGGGGAGCTGTTTTTT. Translating gives CASSFLITGELFF.

The rearrangement links TRBV10-3 to TRBJ2-2, with TRBD2 identical over 8 bases. Trimming took 3 bases from V and 0 from J; bases not matched to a gene: 6. The germline CDR1 and CDR2 sequences are ENHRY and SYGVKD. This CDR3 spans 17 amino acids. CDR3 residues: CAISEGQRGTNTGELFF. CDR3 bases: TGTGCCATCAGTGAAGGGCAGCGGGGGACGAACACCGGGGAGCTGTTTTTT.

The rearrangement uses TRBV28 and TRBJ2-7, with D possibly being TRBD1 or TRBD2 (6 bases each). Trimming took 2 bases from V and 4 from J, leaving 9 bases between them. The CDR3 is 13 residues long. Germline assignment: CDR1 MDHEN and CDR2 SYDVKM. The CDR3 sequence is CASSLGGRYEQYF. Written as DNA, the CDR3 is TGTGCCAGCAGTTTAGGGGGGCGGTACGAGCAGTACTTC.

The rearrangement links TRBV9 to TRBJ2-5; D possibly uses TRBD1 or TRBD2 (5 bases each). The CDR3 loop spans 14 amino acids. The germline gives CDR1 SGDLS, CDR2 YYNGEE. The V end was cut by 0 bases, the J end by 3 bases, with 9 bases between. Here the CDR3 DNA reads TGTGCCAGCAGCGTAGCAGGGCGGGAAGAGACCCAGTACTTC. Translation gives CASSVAGREETQYF. The full variable domain, rest sourced from reference TRBV9 and TRBJ2-5, is DSGVTQTPKHLITATGQRVTLRCSPRSGDLSVYWYQQSLDQGLQFLIQYYNGEERAKGNILERFSAQQFPDLHSELNLSSLELGDSALYFCASSVAGREETQYFGPGTRLLVL.

This clone was counted once. At one end, the junction sequence differs from germline, possibly due to a read error. V gene TRBV5-4 combines with J gene TRBJ2-3; 8 positions match TRBD2. The CDR3 has 16 residues. Germline V gene lookup returns CDR1 SGHNT and CDR2 YYREEE (reference sequence). CDR3 in DNA: TGTGCCAGCCGCTTCGGCCCAGCGGGGGGCACAGATACGCAGTATTTT. Amino acid sequence: CASRFGPAGGTDTQYF.